The text below deals with one T cell receptor (beta chain). Its antigen is currently not known. No base quality values were provided; no much bigger clone lies one nucleotide off. This entry comes from a study of OX40 agonist ivuxolimab in advanced cancers. As for the study more broadly: Ivuxolimab was a fully human IgG2 agonistic monoclonal antibody targeting the costimulatory receptor OX40 (CD134). The paper covers the monotherapy dose-escalation part of the phase I ivuxolimab trial, which included N ≈ 57 patients. Three dose-escalation patients achieved partial responses, one with hepatocellular carcinoma and two with cutaneous melanoma. Intravenous ivuxolimab was administered to patients every 2 weeks at six dose levels: 0.01, 0.1, 0.3, 1.5, 3 and 10 mg/kg. Prior anti-PD-1, anti-PD-L1 or anti-CTLA-4 therapy was permitted, and checkpoint inhibitors had been received by under 50% of dose-escalation patients. In the dose-escalation cohort, roughly 80% of patients were male, and the mean age was approximately 60 years, with a range of roughly 20 to 85. Peripheral TCRbeta sequencing aimed to test whether ivuxolimab altered TCR sequence diversity and caused clonal T-cell expansion. Of the roughly 52 dose-escalation patients, hepatocellular carcinoma was present in 19, melanoma in approximately 15, renal cell carcinoma in 9 and head and neck cancer in 9.

The trial excluded patients who had a history of autoimmune disease or were on systemic immunosuppression. In every dose cohort, peripheral blood was drawn for TCR sequencing at baseline, cycle 4 day 1, and cycle 7 day 1. Samples were obtained from an open-label, multicenter, first-in-human phase I dose-escalation trial of ivuxolimab. Adults with locally advanced or metastatic melanoma, renal cell carcinoma, hepatocellular carcinoma or head and neck squamous cell carcinoma were enrolled in the trial. Before TCR sequencing, CD4+ and CD8+ T cells were separately sorted from peripheral blood. The research as a whole found: Antigen specificity was not determined for the clonally expanded peripheral T cells. After ivuxolimab, expanded clones were on average more numerous among CD8+ T cells than among CD4+ T cells. In the 0.1-3.0 mg/kg groups, partial responders had among the lowest normalized peripheral clonal expansion, particularly in CD8+ T cells. At doses from 0.1 to 3.0 mg/kg, clonal expansion was seen in both CD4+ and CD8+ blood T cells between baseline and week 6. Low levels of normalized T-cell clonal expansion were also seen in some patients who did not respond.

The V end loses 6 bases and the J end loses 7 bases, and a stretch of 10 bases separates them. The CDR1 and CDR2 encoded by the germline V gene are KGHSH and LQKENI. The CDR3 goes from the cysteine to the phenylalanine over 12 residues. Of all the DNA, just the CDR3 is kept, 36 bases in frame from base 1. Genomic DNA was isolated from the sorted cells so that the TCRbeta CDR3 region could be sequenced. The immunoSEQ Assay was used for sequencing of TCRbeta CDR3 regions. TCRdb holds this immuneACCESS table with in-frame rearrangements only. Some clones are missing; in checked studies, unresolved V genes explain under half, and the rest has no known cause. A total of about 79,000 clones appear in this sample, approximately 85% of them only once. Less than 4.5% of the sample is held by the ten biggest clonotypes.

The chain is assembled from TRBV18 and TRBJ2-1, with the D gene not clear enough to name. Here the sequenced sample was CD4+ or CD8+ T cells sorted from blood, taken in a trial of the OX40 agonist ivuxolimab. This sequence originates from an adult with an advanced solid tumor such as melanoma, head and neck, liver or kidney cancer. The nucleotides are TGTGCCAGCTCGAGTGGAATTAATGAGCAGTTCTTC. Its translation reads: CASSSGINEQFF.